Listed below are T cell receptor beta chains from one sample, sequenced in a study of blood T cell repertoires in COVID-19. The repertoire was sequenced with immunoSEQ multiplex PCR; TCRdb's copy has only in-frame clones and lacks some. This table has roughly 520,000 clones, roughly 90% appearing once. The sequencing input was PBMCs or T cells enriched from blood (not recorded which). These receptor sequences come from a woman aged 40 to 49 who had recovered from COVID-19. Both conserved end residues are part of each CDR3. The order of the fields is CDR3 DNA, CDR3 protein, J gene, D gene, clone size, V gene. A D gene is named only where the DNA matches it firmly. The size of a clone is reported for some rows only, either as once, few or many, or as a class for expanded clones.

CDR3 DNA: TGTGCCAGTAGTACAAACAGGGTAGATTACCAAGGCTACACCTTC
CDR3 protein: CASSTNRVDYQGYTF
J gene: TRBJ1-2
D gene: NA
clone size: NA
V gene: TRBV19

CDR3 DNA: TGTGCCAGCAGCCAAGAACTCCCCTATGGCTACACCTTC
CDR3 protein: CASSQELPYGYTF
J gene: TRBJ1-2
D gene: NA
clone size: NA
V gene: TRBV3-1/TRBV3-2

CDR3 DNA: TGCGCCAGCAGCTTGGCGGGGGAGACATACAATGAGCAGTTCTTC
CDR3 protein: CASSLAGETYNEQFF
J gene: TRBJ2-1
D gene: NA
clone size: once
V gene: TRBV5-1

CDR3 DNA: TGTGCCAGCAGTGTCGTAGGCAGGGGGCAAGGCTACACCTTC
CDR3 protein: CASSVVGRGQGYTF
J gene: TRBJ1-2
D gene: TRBD1
clone size: NA
V gene: TRBV2

CDR3 DNA: TGTGCCAGCAGCTTATCCCGCGGGAACAATGAGCAGTTCTTC
CDR3 protein: CASSLSRGNNEQFF
J gene: TRBJ2-1
D gene: NA
clone size: once
V gene: TRBV7-2

CDR3 DNA: TGCGCCAGCAGCCTAGAGGGGGGGCGTCCCGGGGAGCTGTTTTTT
CDR3 protein: CASSLEGGRPGELFF
J gene: TRBJ2-2
D gene: NA
clone size: NA
V gene: TRBV4-3

CDR3 DNA: TGTGCCAGCAACCCGACAGGGAGGAACACTGAAGCTTTCTTT
CDR3 protein: CASNPTGRNTEAFF
J gene: TRBJ1-1
D gene: TRBD1
clone size: once
V gene: TRBV6-5

CDR3 DNA: TGTGCCAGCAGCTTATCACGGGGTCCCTACGAGCAGTACTTC
CDR3 protein: CASSLSRGPYEQYF
J gene: TRBJ2-7
D gene: NA
clone size: NA
V gene: TRBV7-9

CDR3 DNA: TGTGCCAGCGTCAGGGTGGATGGAAACACCATATATTTT
CDR3 protein: CASVRVDGNTIYF
J gene: TRBJ1-3
D gene: NA
clone size: NA
V gene: TRBV19

CDR3 DNA: TGCGCCAGCAGCGCTCCAAGGGGCATAGGGACAGCCAACTATGGCTACACCTTC
CDR3 protein: CASSAPRGIGTANYGYTF
J gene: TRBJ1-2
D gene: TRBD1
clone size: NA
V gene: TRBV4-3

CDR3 DNA: TGTGCCAGCAGCTTAGGGCAGAACTCTGGAAACACCATATATTTT
CDR3 protein: CASSLGQNSGNTIYF
J gene: TRBJ1-3
D gene: NA
clone size: NA
V gene: TRBV7-2

CDR3 DNA: TGTGCCATCAGCATAGCGGGAGGGCCGGGGGAGACCCAGTACTTC
CDR3 protein: CAISIAGGPGETQYF
J gene: TRBJ2-5
D gene: TRBD2
clone size: NA
V gene: TRBV10-3

CDR3 DNA: TGCGCCAGCAGCTTATTAACAGGGTCGAATGAGCAGTTCTTC
CDR3 protein: CASSLLTGSNEQFF
J gene: TRBJ2-1
D gene: NA
clone size: NA
V gene: TRBV5-1

CDR3 DNA: TGTGCCAGCAGCGCCAACTTTGCGGGCACAGATACGCAGTATTTT
CDR3 protein: CASSANFAGTDTQYF
J gene: TRBJ2-3
D gene: NA
clone size: NA
V gene: TRBV11-3

CDR3 DNA: TGTGCCAGCAGCTTAACAGGAACTGAAGCTTTCTTT
CDR3 protein: CASSLTGTEAFF
J gene: TRBJ1-1
D gene: NA
clone size: once
V gene: TRBV11-3

CDR3 DNA: TGTGCCAGCAGTTCAAGCGTCGGCGGGGAGCTGTTTTTT
CDR3 protein: CASSSSVGGELFF
J gene: TRBJ2-2
D gene: NA
clone size: many
V gene: TRBV12-3/TRBV12-4

CDR3 DNA: TGTGCCAGCAGGACCGGGGCGGGAACCACTGAAGCTTTCTTT
CDR3 protein: CASRTGAGTTEAFF
J gene: TRBJ1-1
D gene: NA
clone size: NA
V gene: TRBV2

CDR3 DNA: TGTGCCAGCAGCTCCGGGACTTGGGCAGATACGCAGTATTTT
CDR3 protein: CASSSGTWADTQYF
J gene: TRBJ2-3
D gene: NA
clone size: NA
V gene: TRBV7-2

CDR3 DNA: TGTGCCAGCAGCTTCCCCAGAGGGACCCAGTACTTC
CDR3 protein: CASSFPRGTQYF
J gene: TRBJ2-5
D gene: NA
clone size: once
V gene: TRBV11-3

CDR3 DNA: TGTGCCAGCAGTCGAGCACAGGGGGGCGGCTACACCTTC
CDR3 protein: CASSRAQGGGYTF
J gene: TRBJ1-2
D gene: TRBD1
clone size: few
V gene: TRBV6-5

CDR3 DNA: TGTGCCAGCAGCAGACGCGGACTAGATCTCTACAATGAGCAGTTCTTC
CDR3 protein: CASSRRGLDLYNEQFF
J gene: TRBJ2-1
D gene: TRBD2
clone size: NA
V gene: TRBV9

CDR3 DNA: TGTGCCAGCAGTCCGATCGGGTTGCACACCATATATTTT
CDR3 protein: CASSPIGLHTIYF
J gene: TRBJ1-3
D gene: NA
clone size: NA
V gene: TRBV27

CDR3 DNA: TGTGCCACCAGCCCCATGGAGGGCAATGAGCAGTTCTTC
CDR3 protein: CATSPMEGNEQFF
J gene: TRBJ2-1
D gene: NA
clone size: NA
V gene: TRBV15

CDR3 DNA: TGTGCCAGCAGCTTAGCCCAGGGGGTCTCCTACGAGCAGTACTTC
CDR3 protein: CASSLAQGVSYEQYF
J gene: TRBJ2-7
D gene: TRBD1
clone size: NA
V gene: TRBV7-2

CDR3 DNA: TGTGCCAGCAGCCAAGATCTCGGGACAGGGCCCTACCGTCAGTTCTTC
CDR3 protein: CASSQDLGTGPYRQFF
J gene: TRBJ2-1
D gene: TRBD1
clone size: NA
V gene: TRBV3-1/TRBV3-2

CDR3 DNA: TGTGCCAGTAGTACGGACAGTGCCTCCTACAATGAGCAGTTCTTC
CDR3 protein: CASSTDSASYNEQFF
J gene: TRBJ2-1
D gene: NA
clone size: NA
V gene: TRBV19

CDR3 DNA: TGTGCCAGCAGCTCCGCGTCAGCGGGAGCAGGCTCCTACAATGAGCAGTTCTTC
CDR3 protein: CASSSASAGAGSYNEQFF
J gene: TRBJ2-1
D gene: TRBD2
clone size: NA
V gene: TRBV7-2

CDR3 DNA: TGTGCCAGCAGCGTAGGGGTGGGAGTTGCAGATACGCAGTATTTT
CDR3 protein: CASSVGVGVADTQYF
J gene: TRBJ2-3
D gene: NA
clone size: NA
V gene: TRBV9

CDR3 DNA: TGTGCCAGCTCACCTCAGGGAGGCACGATCACCGGGGAGCTGTTTTTT
CDR3 protein: CASSPQGGTITGELFF
J gene: TRBJ2-2
D gene: NA
clone size: NA
V gene: TRBV18